This TCR beta chain derives from a study of PD-1 blockade in mismatch repair-deficient tumors. Data came from immunoSEQ multiplex PCR; TCRdb stores just in-frame clones and leaves some out. Of tens of thousands of clones detected, approximately 84% appear once; the ten largest clones hold roughly 2.7%. The sequencing used peripheral blood, collected 12 weeks after starting pembrolizumab. The sequence was obtained from an adult with mismatch repair-deficient cancer.

The CDR3 spells CASSWTALSYEQYF. The CDR3 nucleotides read TGTGCCAGCAGTTGGACAGCTCTCTCCTACGAGCAGTACTTC. The chain carries TRBV2 and TRBJ2-7, with a possible D match to TRBD1 (6 bases). CDR3 size: 14 residues. The germline CDR1 and CDR2 sequences are SNHLY and FYNNEI. Trimming left V 5 bases short and J 0 bases short, with 11 bases between.